Listed here are 4 T cell receptor beta chains from one sample, sequenced in a study of technical replicates of blood from a few donors. Sequencing was performed with immunoSEQ multiplex PCR; in TCRdb, only in-frame clones are kept and a portion is missing. The table records about 100,000 clones, around 96% of them present only once. Material: T cells isolated from PBMCs. The receptor set was obtained from a human donor in good health.

This chain joins TRBV4-1 and TRBJ2-5; 8 bases line up with TRBD1. The trim removed 3 bases at V and 2 bases at J, leaving 8 bases unmatched. Germline V gene lookup returns CDR1 MGHRA and CDR2 YSYEKL. The CDR3 runs 16 residues. The CDR3 coding sequence is TGCGCCAGCAGCCACCCCGGGACAGGACGTCAAGAGACCCAGTACTTC. This sequence encodes CASSHPGTGRQETQYF.

The V call is TRBV5-1, the J call TRBJ2-3, with TRBD2 matching 12 bases. This CDR3 has 20 amino acids. Germline V gene data show CDR1 as SGHRS and CDR2 as YFSETQ. Germline trimming cut 1 base from V and 0 bases from J; bases unmatched to any gene: 12. This CDR3 is CASSLYLGPTSGSSTDTQYF. CDR3 bases: TGCGCCAGCAGCTTGTATTTGGGACCGACTAGCGGGAGTAGCACAGATACGCAGTATTTT.

This clone occurred once. J is TRBJ1-6 and V is TRBV14; unclear D gene. V lost 1 base and J 7 bases, leaving 14 bases between the germline ends. The CDR3 totals 16 residues. Germline values: CDR1 SGHDN, CDR2 FVKESK. The CDR3 DNA is TGTGCCAGCAGCCAAGGGACTTGGGTGTCAAATTCACCCCTCCACTTT. Translating gives CASSQGTWVSNSPLHF. Supplemented by reference TRBV14 and TRBJ1-6, the full variable domain reads EAGVTQFPSHSVIEKGQTVTLRCDPISGHDNLYWYRRVMGKEIKFLLHFVKESKQDESGMPNNRFLAERTGGTYSTLKVQPAELEDSGVYFCASSQGTWVSNSPLHFGNGTRLTVT.

Concerning this clone itself: This sample also contains other DNA sequences that code for the same CDR3. V and J are TRBV5-1 and TRBJ2-5, with a weak D call TRBD1 (5 bases). V was pared by 3 bases and J by 1 base, with 7 bases between. The CDR3 runs to 13 residues. Looked up from germline, CDR1 is SGHRS and CDR2 is YFSETQ. CDR3: CASSSQGQETQYF. CDR3 DNA: TGCGCCAGCAGCTCGCAGGGCCAAGAGACCCAGTACTTC.